This TCR beta chain was retrieved from a study of blood T cell repertoires in COVID-19. Study as a whole: Acute and convalescent COVID-19 specimens originated in the United States, Italy and Spain. T cells, B-cell-depleted T cells, or PBMCs supplied cDNA or gDNA.

The data were produced by immunoSEQ multiplex PCR, yet TCRdb's version contains in-frame clones alone and is incomplete. The data show about 170,000 clones, with approximately 92% seen just once and more than 4.5% held by the top ten. Germline CDR1 is SGHTA and CDR2 is FQGNSA. This CDR3 contains 12 residues. Trimming pared 4 bases from V and 7 bases from J, leaving 10 bases between. V and J are TRBV7-2 and TRBJ1-1; D is unresolved. What was sequenced was peripheral blood. The sequence came from a man aged 25 to 40 with COVID-19, enrolled during active disease. CDR3 coding DNA: TGTGCCAGCAGCTCCCCGGGGAGTGAAGCTTTCTTT. Its protein is CASSSPGSEAFF.